This T cell receptor (beta chain) was sequenced for a study of blood T cell repertoires in COVID-19. Study summary: Specimens from acute and convalescent COVID-19 originated in the United States, Italy and Spain. From T cells, B-cell-depleted T cells, or PBMCs came the material, which was cDNA or gDNA.

The germline CDR1 and CDR2 sequences are SGHNT and YYREEE (reference sequence). CDR3 size: 17 residues. V was pared by 3 bases and J by 1 base, with 3 bases of the junction left unmatched. Original methodology: Reference gene primer amplification gave nucleated cell count estimates. Sequencing used immunoSEQ multiplex PCR; TCRdb keeps in-frame clones, though not all of them. Clonal size and the V and J genes are those of that table, whereas D and trimming came from the DNA. The sample lists under 300,000 clones; 83% were seen once. The sequence derives from a woman aged 45-59 years who had recovered from COVID-19. The specimen was peripheral blood. The V and J genes are TRBV5-4 and TRBJ1-6; TRBD1 matches 11 bases. CDR3 protein: CASSSGQGASYNSPLHF. The CDR3 nucleotides read TGTGCCAGCAGCTCCGGACAGGGGGCATCCTATAATTCACCCCTCCACTTT.